The sequence of this TCR beta chain was determined in a study of blood T cell repertoires in COVID-19. Study-wide background: Researchers got acute and convalescent COVID-19 samples from the United States, Italy and Spain. PBMCs, B-cell-depleted T cells, or T cells were the source of the cDNA or gDNA that made up the material.

This CDR3 contains 13 residues. CDR1 and CDR2 (germline): SGHTA, FQGNSA. With 5 bases clipped from V and 6 bases from J, the junction kept 4 bases outside the gene matches. Authors' processing steps: Nucleated cell number was recorded as an estimate derived from reference gene primer amplification. Some clones are missing from TCRdb's copy, which holds only in-frame ones; the method was immunoSEQ multiplex PCR. The V and J calls and the clone size are those of that table, but D and trimming were determined from the DNA. The table lists roughly 230,000 clones, about 85% of them singletons. The TCR originated in a woman older than 75 with acute or convalescent COVID-19. The specimen sequenced was peripheral blood. The gene calls are TRBV7-2 and TRBJ1-5; 7 positions agree with TRBD1. The CDR3, as DNA: TGTGCCAGCAGCAGACAGGGTGGTCAGCCCCAGCATTTT. It yields the protein CASSRQGGQPQHF.